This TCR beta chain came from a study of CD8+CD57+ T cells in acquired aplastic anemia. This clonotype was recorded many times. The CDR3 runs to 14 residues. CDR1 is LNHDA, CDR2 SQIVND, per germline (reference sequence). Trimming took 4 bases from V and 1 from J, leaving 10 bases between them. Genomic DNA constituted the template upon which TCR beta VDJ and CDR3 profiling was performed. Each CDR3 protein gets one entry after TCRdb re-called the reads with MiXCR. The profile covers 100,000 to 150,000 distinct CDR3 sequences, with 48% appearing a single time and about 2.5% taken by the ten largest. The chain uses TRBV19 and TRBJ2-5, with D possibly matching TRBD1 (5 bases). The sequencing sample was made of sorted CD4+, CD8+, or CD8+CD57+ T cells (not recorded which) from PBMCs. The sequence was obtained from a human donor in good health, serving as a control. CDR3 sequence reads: CASSNQGTQETQYF. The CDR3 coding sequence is TGTGCCAGTAGTAACCAGGGAACCCAAGAGACCCAGTACTTC.